The rows below give T cell receptor beta chains drawn from one sample of a study of read filtering for tumor transcriptome and immune sequencing. One entry per CDR3 protein, called by TCRdb with MiXCR from the reads. The table lists some 46,000 distinct CDR3 sequences, 15% to 20% of them singletons. What was sequenced was a population of CD138-negative cells sorted from bone marrow. The source is a donor at least 40 years old with multiple myeloma. Both conserved end residues are part of each CDR3.

j_gene: TRBJ2-1
len: 15
v_gene: TRBV6-6
CDR3aa: CASRSGTSGSDEQFF

j_gene: TRBJ2-7
len: 15
v_gene: TRBV7-9
CDR3aa: CASNHQTGSANGQYF

j_gene: TRBJ1-1
len: 18
v_gene: TRBV6-1
CDR3aa: CASSYMGTQGKLNTEAFF

j_gene: TRBJ2-5
len: 16
v_gene: TRBV11-2
CDR3aa: CASSLGGLAVKETQYF

j_gene: TRBJ2-7
len: 12
v_gene: TRBV20-1
CDR3aa: CSARDRAAEQYF

j_gene: TRBJ1-4
len: 14
v_gene: TRBV15
CDR3aa: CATAPGRVNEKLFF

j_gene: TRBJ2-7
len: 15
v_gene: TRBV7-9
CDR3aa: CASSPGQGSSYEQYF

j_gene: TRBJ2-1
len: 15
v_gene: TRBV5-1
CDR3aa: CASSLDRVGVNEQFF

j_gene: TRBJ1-5
len: 15
v_gene: TRBV7-2
CDR3aa: CASSLGGGINQPQHF

j_gene: TRBJ2-4
len: 15
v_gene: TRBV4-3
CDR3aa: CASSQDEGAGNIQYF

j_gene: TRBJ2-7
len: 15
v_gene: TRBV28
CDR3aa: CASSLIQGYSYEQYF

j_gene: TRBJ2-2
len: 15
v_gene: TRBV12-3/TRBV12-4
CDR3aa: CASRRLVENTGELFF

j_gene: TRBJ2-5
len: 13
v_gene: TRBV7-2
CDR3aa: CASSLGADETQYF

j_gene: TRBJ2-2
len: 15
v_gene: TRBV7-2
CDR3aa: CASSLVAARTGELFF

j_gene: TRBJ2-7
len: 17
v_gene: TRBV20-1
CDR3aa: CSAVLAGGPKFSYEQYF

j_gene: TRBJ2-5
len: 12
v_gene: TRBV7-2
CDR3aa: CASSFTGFPPYF

j_gene: TRBJ2-7
len: 14
v_gene: TRBV30
CDR3aa: CASRVPAGGSEQYF

j_gene: TRBJ2-2
len: 16
v_gene: TRBV4-1
CDR3aa: CASSQDQAANTVGLFF

j_gene: TRBJ2-6
len: 16
v_gene: TRBV2
CDR3aa: CASRWDRETGANVLTF

j_gene: TRBJ2-1
len: 15
v_gene: TRBV7-2
CDR3aa: CASSSGAFSYNEQFF

j_gene: TRBJ1-1
len: 16
v_gene: TRBV29-1
CDR3aa: CSVGGTGGAEGSEAFF

j_gene: TRBJ2-5
len: 16
v_gene: TRBV5-1
CDR3aa: CASSLAAGGYRETQYF

j_gene: TRBJ2-1
len: 13
v_gene: TRBV11-3
CDR3aa: CASSFGTGYEQFF

j_gene: TRBJ1-4
len: 15
v_gene: TRBV14
CDR3aa: CASSRITGTDEKLFF

j_gene: TRBJ2-5
len: 14
v_gene: TRBV19
CDR3aa: CASSVSTNAETQYF

j_gene: TRBJ2-3
len: 17
v_gene: TRBV5-1
CDR3aa: CASSPTLPSGSADTQYF

j_gene: TRBJ2-2
len: 16
v_gene: TRBV29-1
CDR3aa: CSVEGVAGTNTGELFF

j_gene: TRBJ2-1
len: 13
v_gene: TRBV29-1
CDR3aa: CSVGVQGSDEQFF

j_gene: TRBJ2-3
len: 13
v_gene: TRBV7-2
CDR3aa: CASSLPGLGTQYF

j_gene: TRBJ2-5
len: 14
v_gene: TRBV6-5
CDR3aa: CASSYGEPQETQYF

j_gene: TRBJ1-4
len: 13
v_gene: TRBV20-1
CDR3aa: CSAAGEVNEKLFF

j_gene: TRBJ1-5
len: 19
v_gene: TRBV6-2/TRBV6-3
CDR3aa: CASSYGRGARGGSNQPQHF

j_gene: TRBJ2-1
len: 15
v_gene: TRBV15
CDR3aa: CATSRVWRSPNEQFF

j_gene: TRBJ1-1
len: 10
v_gene: TRBV6-5
CDR3aa: CASGRTEAFF

j_gene: TRBJ2-1
len: 13
v_gene: TRBV6-2/TRBV6-3
CDR3aa: CASWGLARNEQFF

j_gene: TRBJ2-5
len: 13
v_gene: TRBV20-1
CDR3aa: CSARSPRRETQYF

j_gene: TRBJ2-1
len: 17
v_gene: TRBV3-1
CDR3aa: CASSQDTAGSPYNEQFF

j_gene: TRBJ2-3
len: 18
v_gene: TRBV7-3
CDR3aa: CASSPTSGRAGLTDTQYF

j_gene: TRBJ2-1
len: 16
v_gene: TRBV12-3/TRBV12-4
CDR3aa: CASSPSGGGTYNEQFF

j_gene: TRBJ2-1
len: 14
v_gene: TRBV6-1
CDR3aa: CAIGWTSGRGDERF

j_gene: TRBJ2-1
len: 14
v_gene: TRBV12-3/TRBV12-4
CDR3aa: CASSQRRSYNEQFF

j_gene: TRBJ2-7
len: 12
v_gene: TRBV20-1
CDR3aa: CSAREDSYEQYF

j_gene: TRBJ1-2
len: 14
v_gene: TRBV15
CDR3aa: CATSRVGRTYGYTF